Listed here are 17 T cell receptor beta chains from one sample, sequenced in a study of identical twins. TCRdb analysed the 5' RACE reads with MiXCR anew, one entry per CDR3 protein. The repertoire holds 500,000 to 600,000 distinct CDR3 sequences, with less than 25% as singletons. These same data were also listed under a study on T cells expressing NK-cell markers.

Sequencing used CD4+ T cells sorted from blood. These receptors came from a woman aged 18-29 years in good health.

The gene calls are TRBV20-1 and TRBJ2-5; 12 bases line up with TRBD2. Germline assignment: CDR1 DFQATT and CDR2 SNEGSKA (reference sequence). Trimming at V came to 6 bases and at J to 5 bases, leaving 10 bases not matched to a gene. This CDR3 spans 15 amino acids. This CDR3 reads CSARTSGVGEETQYF. The CDR3 DNA reads as TGCAGTGCCCGGACTAGCGGGGTGGGGGAGGAGACCCAGTACTTC.

Notes on this clonotype: The junction differs from germline at one of its ends, possibly a read error. The chain joins TRBV6-1 to TRBJ2-1, with 7 bases identical to TRBD1. This CDR3 contains 15 residues. Germline assignment: CDR1 MNHNS and CDR2 SASEGT. In DNA, the CDR3 is TGTGCCAGCAGTGAAGTTGGGACAGCATACATTGAGCAGTTCTTC. As protein: CASSEVGTAYIEQFF.

Many counts were recorded for this clonotype. The rearrangement uses TRBV12-3 or TRBV12-4 and TRBJ2-5; 7 nucleotides agree with TRBD2. The V segment lost 8 bases and the J segment 4 bases; nucleotides outside the gene matches: 10. CDR3 length: 14 amino acids. In nucleotides, the CDR3 is TGTGCCAGCCGGCGAAGGCGGGAGAGAGAGACCCAGTACTTC. As protein: CASRRRRERETQYF.

The CDR3 here is CASSPGIEGVLRGQYF. Here the CDR3 DNA reads TGTGCCAGCTCACCTGGGATTGAAGGGGTTTTACGTGGGCAGTACTTC. This sequence joins TRBV18 and TRBJ2-7, with D perhaps TRBD1 (5 bases). The V end lost 3 bases, the J end lost 9 bases, and 24 bases lay between the germline ends. CDR3 length: 16 amino acids. Germline-derived CDR1 and CDR2 are KGHSH and LQKENI.

The V and J genes are TRBV6-1 and TRBJ2-7; D gene uncertain. Germline CDR1 and CDR2: MNHNS and SASEGT. Trimming took off 5 bases at V and 4 bases at J, with 12 bases between the two ends. The CDR3 runs to 13 residues. This chain's CDR3 is CASSRLTGYEQYF. CDR3 in DNA: TGTGCCAGCAGTCGACTGACGGGTTACGAGCAGTACTTC.

This clonotype was seen more than once but under ten times. The J gene is TRBJ1-6, the V gene TRBV7-8; D possibly corresponds to TRBD1 (6 bases). V lost 1 base to trimming and J lost 6 bases, with 13 bases between them. From germline, CDR1 is SGHVS and CDR2 FQNEAQ. CDR3 length equals 16 residues. CDR3 protein: CASSLGGANSNSPLHF. In DNA form, the CDR3 reads TGTGCCAGCAGCTTAGGGGGGGCGAACAGTAATTCACCCCTCCACTTT.

The V gene is TRBV12-3 or TRBV12-4, the J gene TRBJ2-7, with D tentatively TRBD1 or TRBD2 (6 bases each). The ends were cut back, 3 bases at V and 2 bases at J, with 14 bases in the middle. This CDR3 comprises 15 residues. The CDR3 here is CASSFSGAAPYEQYF. DNA for the CDR3: TGTGCCAGCAGTTTTTCGGGGGCCGCCCCCTACGAGCAGTACTTC.

This chain joins TRBV12-3 or TRBV12-4 and TRBJ2-5; 8 nucleotides agree with TRBD2. Trimming at V came to 0 bases and at J to 5 bases, leaving 8 bases not matched to a gene. The CDR3 loop spans 16 amino acids. The CDR3 sequence is CASSLAVLAGRETQYF. As DNA, the CDR3 is TGTGCCAGCAGTTTAGCGGTATTAGCGGGGAGGGAGACCCAGTACTTC.

This clonotype was counted ten times or more. The chain couples TRBV5-1 to TRBJ2-1; D perhaps matches TRBD1 (6 bases). The germline CDR1 and CDR2 sequences are SGHRS and YFSETQ. This CDR3 contains 13 residues. V was pared by 1 base and J by 8 bases, with 10 bases between. In DNA, the CDR3 is TGCGCCAGCAGCTTGTTTGGGGGCGATGAGCAGTTCTTC. It is translated as CASSLFGGDEQFF.

A few counts support this clonotype. The J gene is TRBJ2-7, the V gene TRBV29-1; D is ambiguous. Germline assignment: CDR1 SQVTM and CDR2 ANQGSEA. This CDR3 is built from 12 residues. The V end lost 5 bases, the J end lost 2 bases, and 10 bases lay between the germline ends. In nucleotides, the CDR3 is TGCAGCGTTCAAATGGGGACCTACGAGCAGTACTTC. Protein product: CSVQMGTYEQYF.

The chain links TRBV18 to TRBJ2-5; D is ambiguous. CDR1 KGHSH and CDR2 LQKENI come from the germline V gene. There are 12 residues in the CDR3. V lost 5 bases and J lost 5, with 9 bases in between. For the CDR3, the DNA is TGTGCCAGCTCATCCTCCGAGGAGACCCAGTACTTC. Residues: CASSSSEETQYF.

This clonotype was found a few times. The chain is built from TRBV6-1 and TRBJ1-2, with TRBD1 identical over 9 bases. V shed 5 bases, J shed 8 bases, and the junction held 3 bases outside the gene matches. The CDR3 spans 12 residues. Looked up from germline, CDR1 is MNHNS and CDR2 is SASEGT. This chain's CDR3 is CASSRTGEGYTF. The CDR3 DNA is TGTGCCAGCAGTCGGACAGGGGAGGGCTACACCTTC.

The V gene is TRBV7-8, the J gene TRBJ1-6; a weak D match, TRBD1 (5 bases). V was pared by 1 base and J by 10 bases, with 14 bases between. Germline V gives CDR1 SGHVS, CDR2 FQNEAQ. This CDR3 spans 15 amino acids. CDR3 residues: CASSLVRGGGSPLHF. The CDR3 nucleotides read TGTGCCAGCAGCTTAGTGCGCGGGGGAGGCTCACCCCTCCACTTT.

In this sample, this clonotype turned up a few times. The genes are TRBV11-2 and TRBJ2-1; 11 nucleotides match TRBD2. Germline V gene lookup returns CDR1 SGHAT and CDR2 FQNNGV. The CDR3 runs 17 residues. Unmatched junction bases numbered 5, after V lost 1 base and J lost 3 bases. The CDR3 spells CASSLGSGTSGYNEQFF. CDR3 coding DNA: TGTGCCAGCAGCTTAGGATCCGGGACTAGCGGCTACAATGAGCAGTTCTTC. Full variable domain (missing parts from reference TRBV11-2 and TRBJ2-1): EAGVAQSPRYKIIEKRQSVAFWCNPISGHATLYWYQQILGQGPKLLIQFQNNGVVDDSQLPKDRFSAERLKGVDSTLKIQPAKLEDSAVYLCASSLGSGTSGYNEQFFGPGTRLTVL.

This clonotype was picked up a small number of times. V usage is TRBV7-9 and J usage is TRBJ2-7; possibly TRBD1 for D (5 bases). V lost 5 bases and J lost 2, with 16 bases in between. The CDR3 is made up of 15 amino acids. The germline V gene encodes CDR1 SEHNR and CDR2 FQNEAQ (reference sequence). The CDR3, as DNA: TGTGCCAGCAGCCTCGGGCCAGGGATTACCTACGAGCAGTACTTC. This sequence encodes CASSLGPGITYEQYF.

This clonotype has a handful of counts. The rearrangement joins TRBV9 to TRBJ1-6, with D tentatively TRBD1 (6 bases). The germline V and J ends were trimmed by 1 base and 10 bases, with 12 bases remaining between them. The CDR3 contains 14 residues. Germline CDR1 is SGDLS and CDR2 is YYNGEE. CDR3 sequence (DNA): TGTGCCAGCAGCGTAACCCGAGGACAGTCACCCCTCCACTTT. Translation: CASSVTRGQSPLHF.

This clonotype was recorded a few times. The rearrangement links TRBV12-3 or TRBV12-4 to TRBJ2-3; D remains unclear. Trimming cost V 6 bases and J 5 bases, with 9 bases left between them. The CDR3 loop spans 12 amino acids. The CDR3 DNA reads TGTGCCAGCAGCCCCAAACGAGATACGCAGTATTTT. Its translation is CASSPKRDTQYF.